A selection of T cell receptor beta chains follows, all from one sample in a study of vaccination effects on CD4 cells after COVID-19. Produced via immunoSEQ multiplex PCR; TCRdb's table is partial and in-frame only. Among around 71,000 clones listed, around 72% were seen once. Antigen specificity for these receptors is unknown. The sequences come from CD4+ T cells from PBMCs cultured with HCoV-OC43 spike peptides, collected before COVID-19 vaccination. The receptor set was obtained from a human donor who received a COVID-19 vaccine. Each CDR3 is given with its conserved first and last residue. A D gene is named only where the DNA matches it firmly. The size of a clone is reported for some rows only, either as once, few or many, or as a class for expanded clones.

d_call clone_size j_call v_call cdr3_aa cdr3_nt
NA NA TRBJ2-6 TRBV6-6 CASTQRGTGANVLTF TGTGCCAGCACCCAAAGGGGCACCGGGGCCAACGTCCTGACTTTC
NA once TRBJ2-3 TRBV2 CASKDRTSTDTQYF TGTGCCAGCAAGGACAGAACTAGCACAGATACGCAGTATTTT
NA NA TRBJ1-2 TRBV12-3/TRBV12-4 CASSFGTSYGYTF TGTGCCAGCAGTTTCGGGACAAGCTATGGCTACACCTTC
NA NA TRBJ1-1 TRBV11-2 CASSPAVTEAFF TGTGCCAGCAGCCCTGCGGTCACTGAAGCTTTCTTT
NA NA TRBJ2-1 TRBV3-1/TRBV3-2 CASSQVSVGEQFF TGTGCCAGCAGCCAGGTCAGCGTCGGTGAGCAGTTCTTC
TRBD2 NA TRBJ2-3 TRBV18 CASSPQLSGGVTSTDTQYF TGTGCCAGCTCACCGCAGCTCAGCGGGGGGGTAACTAGCACAGATACGCAGTATTTT
NA NA TRBJ2-1 TRBV29-1 CSVDGPVWGNEQFF TGCAGCGTTGACGGACCAGTCTGGGGGAATGAGCAGTTCTTC
NA NA TRBJ2-2 TRBV12-5 CASAPRLTTGELFF TGTGCTAGTGCCCCGCGGTTAACCACCGGGGAGCTGTTTTTT
NA NA TRBJ1-1 TRBV6-5 CASGQRRWGTEAFF TGTGCCAGCGGTCAACGGCGTTGGGGCACTGAAGCTTTCTTT
NA NA TRBJ2-2 TRBV19 CASRWTPKTGELFF TGTGCCAGCAGGTGGACGCCTAAAACCGGGGAGCTGTTTTTT
NA NA TRBJ1-4 TRBV7-6 CASSFLPATNEKLFF TGTGCCAGCAGCTTTCTTCCCGCAACTAATGAAAAACTGTTTTTT
NA NA TRBJ1-4 TRBV28 CASRPLGATNEKLFF TGTGCCAGCAGGCCCCTAGGTGCAACTAATGAAAAACTGTTTTTT
TRBD1 NA TRBJ1-4 TRBV2 CASRYVGTANEKLFF TGTGCCAGCAGATACGTCGGGACAGCTAATGAAAAACTGTTTTTT
NA once TRBJ2-3 TRBV18 CASSPGTGRPDTQYF TGTGCCAGCTCACCCGGCACAGGGCGGCCAGATACGCAGTATTTT
TRBD1 NA TRBJ1-1 TRBV4-1 CASSRQQGGGTEAFF TGCGCCAGCAGCCGACAACAGGGGGGCGGCACTGAAGCTTTCTTT
NA NA TRBJ1-1 TRBV5-4 CASSLQGIGAFF TGTGCCAGCAGCTTGCAGGGTATTGGAGCTTTCTTT
TRBD1 NA TRBJ2-5 TRBV3-1/TRBV3-2 CASSPVRGQETQYF TGTGCCAGCAGCCCCGTCAGGGGGCAAGAGACCCAGTACTTC
NA NA TRBJ1-2 TRBV4-3 CASSQSWTSLNYGYTF TGCGCCAGCAGCCAAAGTTGGACAAGTCTTAACTATGGCTACACCTTC
TRBD1 NA TRBJ1-2 TRBV19 CASSNRSGTVMYGYTF TGTGCCAGTAGTAACCGATCCGGGACAGTTATGTATGGCTACACCTTC
NA NA TRBJ2-2 TRBV7-2 CASSPDRLDTGELFF TGTGCCAGCAGCCCTGACAGGCTTGACACCGGGGAGCTGTTTTTT
TRBD1 NA TRBJ1-5 TRBV7-9 CASTADRAGQPQHF TGTGCCAGCACCGCAGACAGGGCTGGACAGCCCCAGCATTTT
NA NA TRBJ2-3 TRBV7-8 CASTRQLPDTQYF TGTGCCAGCACCAGACAGTTACCAGATACGCAGTATTTT
TRBD2 NA TRBJ2-3 TRBV5-1 CASRRTSGSTDTQYF TGCGCCAGCAGGCGGACTAGCGGGTCCACAGATACGCAGTATTTT
TRBD1 NA TRBJ1-4 TRBV5-1 CASSSGQGDEKLFF TGCGCCAGCAGCTCCGGACAGGGGGATGAAAAACTGTTTTTT
NA NA TRBJ1-2 TRBV6-5 CASSYGGRYGYTF TGTGCCAGCAGTTACGGGGGGCGTTATGGCTACACCTTC
NA NA TRBJ2-2 TRBV18 CASSYDRNTGELFF TGTGCCAGCTCATATGACAGGAACACCGGGGAGCTGTTTTTT
TRBD2 NA TRBJ2-3 TRBV6-6 CASASGGRDTQYF TGTGCCAGCGCTAGCGGGGGTAGAGATACGCAGTATTTT
TRBD1 NA TRBJ1-5 TRBV6-5 CASRTGENQPQHF TGTGCCAGCAGGACAGGGGAAAATCAGCCCCAGCATTTT
TRBD2 NA TRBJ2-1 TRBV19 CASPNQHLAGGPNEQFF TGTGCCAGTCCTAACCAACACCTAGCGGGGGGGCCGAATGAGCAGTTCTTC
NA NA TRBJ2-1 TRBV4-3 CASSQETGQGPFF TGCGCCAGCAGCCAAGAAACCGGGCAGGGGCCGTTCTTC
TRBD2 NA TRBJ2-3 TRBV4-2 CASSLWAAGGIITDTQYF TGTGCCAGCAGCCTTTGGGCAGCGGGGGGGATCATCACAGATACGCAGTATTTT
NA NA TRBJ1-6 TRBV7-9 CASSLEGNSPLHF TGTGCCAGCAGCTTAGAGGGGAATTCACCCCTCCACTTT
NA NA TRBJ2-3 TRBV18 CASSLQGFGDTQYF TGTGCCAGCTCCCTACAGGGTTTCGGAGATACGCAGTATTTT
NA few TRBJ1-5 TRBV6-5 CASRILDNQPQHF TGTGCCAGCAGGATTCTCGACAATCAGCCCCAGCATTTT
NA few TRBJ1-2 TRBV6-6 CASSYIRGEGGYTF TGTGCCAGCAGTTACATCAGGGGAGAGGGTGGCTACACCTTC
NA once TRBJ1-6 TRBV7-7 CASSSELLGLLNSPLHF TGTGCCAGCAGCTCCGAACTATTGGGGCTTCTTAATTCACCCCTCCACTTT
NA NA TRBJ1-5 TRBV12-3/TRBV12-4 CASTIWGQPQHF TGTGCCAGCACAATTTGGGGCCAGCCCCAGCATTTT
NA NA TRBJ1-3 TRBV3-1/TRBV3-2 CASSQRPGLNSGNTIYF TGTGCCAGCAGCCAACGTCCGGGGCTGAACTCTGGAAACACCATATATTTT
NA NA TRBJ2-5 TRBV9 CASSVAGNQETQYF TGTGCCAGCAGCGTAGCGGGCAACCAAGAGACCCAGTACTTC
NA NA TRBJ2-2 TRBV7-3 CASSLTRDPGELFF TGTGCCAGCAGCCTAACCAGGGACCCCGGGGAGCTGTTTTTT
NA NA TRBJ1-3 TRBV7-2 CASSLGHSPGNTIYF TGTGCCAGCAGCTTAGGCCACAGCCCAGGAAACACCATATATTTT
NA NA TRBJ1-3 TRBV5-1 CASSLSPGANTIYF TGCGCCAGCAGCTTGTCCCCAGGGGCAAACACCATATATTTT
NA NA TRBJ2-1 TRBV27 CASSSFGSKGREQFF TGTGCCAGCAGTTCTTTTGGGTCCAAAGGGCGTGAGCAGTTCTTC
TRBD1 NA TRBJ2-5 TRBV12-3/TRBV12-4 CASSYGQGETQYF TGTGCCAGCAGTTACGGACAGGGGGAGACCCAGTACTTC
NA NA TRBJ1-5 TRBV5-1 CASRRDSNQPQHF TGCGCCAGCAGACGGGATAGCAATCAGCCCCAGCATTTT
NA NA TRBJ2-5 TRBV6-5 CASSYAGAQETQYF TGTGCCAGCAGTTACGCAGGGGCGCAAGAGACCCAGTACTTC
TRBD2 once TRBJ2-5 TRBV4-1 CASSQGTGTSGGETQYF TGCGCCAGCAGCCAAGGAACCGGGACTAGCGGGGGAGAGACCCAGTACTTC
NA NA TRBJ2-5 TRBV6-2/TRBV6-3 CASSPIRETQYF TGTGCCAGCAGCCCTATCCGAGAGACCCAGTACTTC
NA once TRBJ2-3 TRBV18 CASSPQWGAQGTWSPTDTQYF TGTGCCAGCTCACCCCAATGGGGGGCACAGGGCACTTGGTCCCCTACAGATACGCAGTATTTT
TRBD2 NA TRBJ2-5 TRBV4-1 CASTLPSNPASGGMTQYF TGCGCCAGCACCCTACCCTCCAACCCGGCTAGCGGGGGAATGACCCAGTACTTC